This is a list of T cell receptor beta chains from one sample in a study of CD8 T cells in Susac syndrome. TCRdb redid the calling of the immunoSEQ multiplex PCR reads with MiXCR, one entry per CDR3 protein. The sample records a few hundred thousand distinct CDR3 sequences, more than 85% being singletons. The sequenced sample consisted of CD4+ T cells from PBMCs. These receptors were obtained from a human donor with multiple sclerosis. Both conserved end residues are part of each CDR3. D genes are given only for firm matches. Rows may omit the clone size; those that give it use once, few, many or a size class.

D,V,size,J,DNA,CDR3
NA,TRBV7-6,NA,TRBJ2-6,TGTGCCAGCAGCTTTATAGACTCTGGGGCCAACGTCCTGACTTTC,CASSFIDSGANVLTF
NA,TRBV2,once,TRBJ1-2,TGTGCCAGCAGTGGGACAGCCTATGGCTACACCTTC,CASSGTAYGYTF
NA,TRBV29-1,NA,TRBJ2-7,TGCAGCGTCGGTCGGTCACTGACATTCTACGAGCAGTACTTC,CSVGRSLTFYEQYF
TRBD1,TRBV20-1,NA,TRBJ1-1,TGCAGTGTCCGGGACAGGGGAGGGACTGAAGCTTTCTTT,CSVRDRGGTEAFF
NA,TRBV30,NA,TRBJ1-5,TGTGCCTGGAGTCTCGGGGTAAATCAGCCCCAGCATTTT,CAWSLGVNQPQHF
NA,TRBV12-5,once,TRBJ1-2,TGTGCTAGTGTTGCCAGGGAGGGGGACTATGGCTACACCTTC,CASVAREGDYGYTF
TRBD2,TRBV29-1,NA,TRBJ2-1,TGCAGCGTGGCCCCGGGACTAGCGGAACGGAATGAGCAGTTCTTC,CSVAPGLAERNEQFF
TRBD1,TRBV7-9,NA,TRBJ2-3,TGTGCCAGCAGCGGGCTGGGACAGGGTAGCACAGATACGCAGTATTTT,CASSGLGQGSTDTQYF
TRBD2,TRBV14,NA,TRBJ2-3,TGTGCCAGCAGCCAATGGCGGGGGACCACAGATACGCAGTATTTT,CASSQWRGTTDTQYF
NA,TRBV9,NA,TRBJ1-2,TGTGCCAGCAGTCCCAGTGGGACCGCCTATGGCTACACCTTC,CASSPSGTAYGYTF
TRBD1,TRBV10-3,NA,TRBJ2-7,TGTGCCATCAGTGAGTTGGACAGGCCCCCCTACTTC,CAISELDRPPYF
TRBD1,TRBV2,NA,TRBJ1-2,TGTGCCAGCAGCGACACAGGGGGCCTAAACTATGGCTACACCTTC,CASSDTGGLNYGYTF
NA,TRBV20-1,NA,TRBJ1-2,TGCAGTGCTAGGTTTCAGCTACGCTATGGCTACACCTTC,CSARFQLRYGYTF
TRBD1,TRBV3-1,NA,TRBJ2-1,TGTGCCAGCAGTTCGGCGGGGACAGGGGACCATGAGCAGTTCTTC,CASSSAGTGDHEQFF
NA,TRBV12-3/TRBV12-4,NA,TRBJ2-5,TGTGCCAGCAGTTTAAGAGACATAACCCGGAGGGAGACCCAGTACTTC,CASSLRDITRRETQYF
NA,TRBV15,NA,TRBJ2-3,TGTGCCACCAGCCGATGGGAAGATACGCAGTATTTT,CATSRWEDTQYF